This TCR beta chain was identified during a study of blood T cell repertoires in COVID-19. V lost 0 bases and J lost 7, with 9 bases in between. Germline V gives CDR1 LGHNA, CDR2 YSLEER. This CDR3 is built from 14 residues. In the authors' workflow: Cell counts per sample came from amplifying reference gene primers. Repertoires were generated with immunoSEQ multiplex PCR, while TCRdb's copy carries only in-frame clones and drops some. The V and J calls and the clone size are those of that table, but D and trimming were determined from the DNA. Of more than 200,000 clones in the sample, more than 75% were seen once.

Sequences were obtained from peripheral blood. This chain joins TRBV4-3 and TRBJ2-2; TRBD2 is a possible D gene (5 bases). The sequence was obtained from an older woman with COVID-19, enrolled during active disease. CDR3 sequence: CASSQDEGHGELFF. CDR3 sequence (DNA): TGCGCCAGCAGCCAAGATGAGGGCCACGGGGAGCTGTTTTTT.